These 10 T cell receptor beta chains share one sample of origin, sequenced in a study of spatial heterogeneity in lung cancer. Broader study findings: Expanded intratumoral alpha and beta TCR counts tracked tumor mutation counts.

No antigen has been identified for these receptors. In TCRdb, the 5' RACE reads were re-called with MiXCR into one record per CDR3 protein. Of 8,000 to 10,000 distinct CDR3 sequences listed, just under 6.5% were seen once; the top ten hold 10%. Sample time point: sample taken at primary tumor resection. This material consisted of lung tumor tissue, taken at surgery. Receptors were obtained from a male donor with early-stage non-small cell lung cancer.

The table lists this clonotype with many counts. The rearrangement joins TRBV4-1 to TRBJ2-4; 8 nucleotides match TRBD1. Trimming at V came to 1 base and at J to 3 bases, leaving 5 bases not matched to a gene. Germline V gene sequence: CDR1 MGHRA, CDR2 YSYEKL. The CDR3 has 16 amino acids. CDR3 loop: CASSQVTGEGKNIQYF. The CDR3, as DNA: TGCGCCAGCAGCCAAGTGACAGGGGAAGGCAAAAACATTCAGTACTTC.

The sample holds a few counts of this clonotype. A clone one base away is much larger, so this may be a read error. The chain recombines TRBV20-1 with TRBJ2-3; 9 bases map to TRBD2. Germline V CDR1 and CDR2: DFQATT, SNEGSKA (reference sequence). With V trimmed by 5 bases and J by 8 bases, 17 bases remained unmatched. The CDR3 runs to 16 residues. This CDR3 reads CSAGPGLVGAGGTQYF. Written as DNA, the CDR3 is TGCAGTGCTGGCCCAGGACTAGTGGGAGCGGGAGGTACGCAGTATTTT.

This clonotype was seen at least ten times. It is likely a read error, because the conserved phenylalanine at the end of the CDR3 is missing. V gene TRBV6-1 combines with J gene TRBJ1-5; TRBD1 matches at 10 bases. This CDR3 is 19 amino acids long. CDR1 MNHNS and CDR2 SASEGT come from the germline V gene. V lost 4 bases to trimming and J lost 5 bases; unmatched junction nucleotides: 17. As DNA, the CDR3 is TGTGCCAGCAGTGGGACAGGGACAGGGGTTGGATGGTCGGATCAGCCCCAGCATTCT. It encodes CASSGTGTGVGWSDQPQHS.

This clonotype was observed many times. The CDR3 bases are TGCGCCAGCAGCTGGTTTCAAGGGGATCCCGGGGAGCTGTTTTTT. Its protein product is CASSWFQGDPGELFF. This chain links TRBV5-1 with TRBJ2-2, with a possible D match to TRBD1 (5 bases). Trimming took off 3 bases at V and 6 bases at J, with 15 bases between the two ends. CDR3 length: 15 amino acids. Germline V lookup: CDR1 SGHRS, CDR2 YFSETQ.

Ten or more counts support this clonotype. The DNA for the CDR3 is TGTGCCAGCAGTTCTGCGCGGGACAGGGTTATCTCTGGAAACACCATATATTTT. This gives the protein CASSSARDRVISGNTIYF. The V gene is TRBV6-5, the J gene TRBJ1-3, with TRBD1 matching over 9 bases. Germline CDR1 MNHEY, CDR2 SVGAGI. This CDR3 comprises 18 residues. V shed 4 bases and J 0 bases; nucleotides not matched to a gene: 10.

This clonotype was counted at least ten times. The V gene is TRBV5-5, the J gene TRBJ1-5; D is undetermined. Germline lookup yields CDR1 SGHKS and CDR2 YYEKEE (reference sequence). V was pared by 2 bases and J by 0 bases, with 9 bases between. This CDR3 spans 15 amino acids. DNA of the CDR3: TGTGCCAGCAGCTTAGAACGGGATAGCAATCAGCCCCAGCATTTT. It yields the protein CASSLERDSNQPQHF.

At least ten counts were recorded for this clonotype. The gene calls are TRBV5-1 and TRBJ2-3; 9 nucleotides align to TRBD2. Germline V gene sequence: CDR1 SGHRS, CDR2 YFSETQ. The V segment lost 0 bases and the J segment 4 bases; nucleotides outside the gene matches: 9. The CDR3 covers 17 residues. The CDR3 loop reads CASSLESSGKGADTQYF. In DNA form, the CDR3 reads TGCGCCAGCAGCTTGGAGTCTAGCGGGAAGGGGGCAGATACGCAGTATTTT.

This clonotype showed up many times. The chain is built from TRBV20-1 and TRBJ2-7, with TRBD2 identical over 9 bases. This CDR3 is 14 amino acids long. V trimming: 2 bases; J trimming: 2 bases; junction bases outside the gene matches: 4. In germline, CDR1 is DFQATT, CDR2 SNEGSKA (reference sequence). The CDR3 is CSARPRLAAYEQYF. The CDR3 DNA is TGCAGTGCTAGACCCCGACTAGCGGCCTACGAGCAGTACTTC.

There are many counts of this clonotype. The chain recombines TRBV7-9 with TRBJ1-2; D remains ambiguous. The length of the CDR3 is 14 residues. Trimming shortened V by 3 bases and J by 0 bases, and 8 bases separated the two germline ends. Germline assignment: CDR1 SEHNR and CDR2 FQNEAQ (reference sequence). The CDR3 region is CASSLSATNYGYTF. The CDR3 DNA sequence: TGTGCCAGCAGCTTGAGCGCTACTAACTATGGCTACACCTTC.

This clonotype is medium-sized. This chain's CDR3 is CASRPPPEGFSNQPQHF. The CDR3 DNA follows: TGTGCCAGCAGACCACCTCCTGAGGGGTTTAGCAATCAGCCCCAGCATTTT. The chain has TRBV28 and TRBJ1-5, with D tentatively TRBD1 (5 bases). With 6 bases removed from V and 0 bases from J, the gap between germline ends came to 18 bases. This CDR3 has 17 residues. CDR1 is MDHEN and CDR2 is SYDVKM in the germline V gene.